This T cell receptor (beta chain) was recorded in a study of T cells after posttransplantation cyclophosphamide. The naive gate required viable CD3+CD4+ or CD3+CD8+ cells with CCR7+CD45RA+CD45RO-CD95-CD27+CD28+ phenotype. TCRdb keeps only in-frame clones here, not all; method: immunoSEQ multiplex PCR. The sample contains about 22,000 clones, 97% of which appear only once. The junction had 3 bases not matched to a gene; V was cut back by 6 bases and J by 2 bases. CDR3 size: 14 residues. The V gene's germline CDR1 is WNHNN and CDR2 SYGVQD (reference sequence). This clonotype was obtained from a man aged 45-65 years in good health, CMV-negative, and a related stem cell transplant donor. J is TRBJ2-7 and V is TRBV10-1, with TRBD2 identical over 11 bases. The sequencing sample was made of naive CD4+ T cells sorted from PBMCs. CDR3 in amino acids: CASSSSGRAYEQYF. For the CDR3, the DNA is TGCGCCAGCAGCAGTAGCGGGAGGGCCTACGAGCAGTACTTC.